One sample yielded the 15 T cell receptor beta chains listed below, sequenced in a study of blood T cells in healthy people across ages. Together with a sample-barcoded 5' primer, a J-beta primer mix was included in a second PCR lasting 7 to 11 cycles. MiXCR, run by TCRdb on the 5' RACE reads, gives a single entry per CDR3 protein. The top ten hold 6.5% to 8.5% of the sample, which has over a million distinct CDR3 sequences, approximately 59% seen once. The sample comprised blood. The source is a man aged 18-30 years in good health.

The chain combines TRBV21-1 with TRBJ2-1; the table gives TRBD2 as D, unverified against the DNA. TRBV21-1 is an annotated pseudogene. The CDR3 has 12 residues. CDR3 DNA: TGTGCCAGCCCGCGGGAGGTCTCTGAGCAGTTCTTC. Amino acid sequence: CASPREVSEQFF.

This clonotype was seen more than once but under ten times. The chain joins TRBV20-1 to TRBJ2-1, with D possibly being TRBD2 (6 bases). The germline CDR1 and CDR2 sequences are DFQATT and SNEGSKA (reference sequence). Trimming removed 1 base at V and 4 bases at J, with 14 bases between. The CDR3 is 15 residues long. The CDR3 DNA sequence: TGCAGTGCTAGAGTAGCGGCGGACTCTTACAATGAGCAGTTCTTC. It encodes CSARVAADSYNEQFF.

The V and J genes are TRBV5-1 and TRBJ1-1; 7 bases are shared with TRBD1. The germline CDR1 and CDR2 sequences are SGHRS and YFSETQ. The V segment lost 0 bases and the J segment 10 bases; nucleotides outside the gene matches: 12. The CDR3 consists of 15 residues. CDR3 protein: CASSLADRWSTGAFF. CDR3 nucleotides: TGCGCCAGCAGCTTGGCGGACAGGTGGAGCACCGGAGCTTTCTTT. Drawing the rest from reference TRBV5-1 and TRBJ1-1, the complete variable domain is KAGVTQTPRYLIKTRGQQVTLSCSPISGHRSVSWYQQTPGQGLQFLFEYFSETQRNKGNFPGRFSGRQFSNSRSEMNVSTLELGDSALYLCASSLADRWSTGAFFGQGTRLTVV.

The V call is TRBV5-1, the J call TRBJ2-2, with D perhaps matching TRBD2 (6 bases). CDR3 length: 15 residues. The germline V gene has CDR1 SGHRS and CDR2 YFSETQ. V was trimmed by 3 bases and J by 7 bases, leaving 16 bases between them. The CDR3, as DNA: TGCGCCAGCAGCTCGTCCATTAGCGGAAACGGGGAGCTGTTTTTT. As protein: CASSSSISGNGELFF.

Concerning this clonotype itself: One junction end does not reproduce the germline sequence, and a read error may be involved. This chain connects TRBV7-9 to TRBJ2-7; tentatively, D is TRBD2 (6 bases). This CDR3 comprises 17 residues. CDR1 is SEHNR, CDR2 FQNEAQ, per germline (reference sequence). The CDR3 DNA sequence: TGTGCCAGCAGCCTAGCGAGAGGGGCAGTCCGTTCCTGCGAGCAGTACTTC. Its translation is CASSLARGAVRSCEQYF.

V usage is TRBV7-2 and J usage is TRBJ1-5; the D is unclear. Germline V gives CDR1 SGHTA, CDR2 FQGNSA. This CDR3 region has 14 residues. V lost 5 bases to trimming and J lost 0 bases, with 8 bases between them. DNA for the CDR3: TGTGCCAGCAGCGCCCGACATAGCAATCAGCCCCAGCATTTT. Residues: CASSARHSNQPQHF.

This sequence joins TRBV5-6 and TRBJ2-1, with TRBD1 as a possible D gene (5 bases). CDR3 length: 14 residues. V was clipped by 0 bases and J by 5 bases, with 9 bases between them. Germline V gene lookup returns CDR1 SGHDT and CDR2 YYEEEE. The CDR3 bases are TGTGCCAGCAGCTTGGGGGGCCGCGACAATGAGCAGTTCTTC. Translated, it gives CASSLGGRDNEQFF.

This chain joins TRBV29-1 and TRBJ1-4, with TRBD1 as a possible D gene (5 bases). The V gene's germline CDR1 is SQVTM and CDR2 ANQGSEA. The CDR3 spans 16 residues. V lost 2 bases and J 8 bases, leaving 21 bases between the germline ends. In nucleotides, the CDR3 is TGCAGCGTTGAATTTGGCAGGGAGGAGAGTCGGGAAAAACTGTTTTTT. This gives the protein CSVEFGREESREKLFF. The full variable domain, its missing parts supplied by reference TRBV29-1 and TRBJ1-4, is SAVISQKPSRDICQRGTSLTIQCQVDSQVTMMFWYRQQPGQSLTLIATANQGSEATYESGFVIDKFPISRPNLTFSTLTVSNMSPEDSSIYLCSVEFGREESREKLFFGSGTQLSVL.

This clonotype has only a few counts. This chain links TRBV29-1 with TRBJ2-5, with TRBD2 matching over 8 bases. Germline V gives CDR1 SQVTM, CDR2 ANQGSEA. J lost 5 bases, V lost 8 bases, and 13 bases had no gene match. The CDR3 length is 14 residues. The CDR3 sequence: CSIARGGTGETQYF. As DNA, the CDR3 is TGCAGCATCGCCCGGGGGGGCACCGGGGAGACCCAGTACTTC. Supplemented by reference TRBV29-1 and TRBJ2-5, the full variable domain reads SAVISQKPSRDICQRGTSLTIQCQVDSQVTMMFWYRQQPGQSLTLIATANQGSEATYESGFVIDKFPISRPNLTFSTLTVSNMSPEDSSIYLCSIARGGTGETQYFGPGTRLLVL.

This clonotype was counted at least ten times. The CDR3 coding sequence is TGTGCCAGCAGCGTTACTAGCGGGAGCTACGAGCAGTACTTC. Its translation: CASSVTSGSYEQYF. The chain carries TRBV7-9 and TRBJ2-7, with 11 bases lining up with TRBD2. V shed 5 bases and J 3 bases; nucleotides not matched to a gene: 3. CDR1 is SEHNR, CDR2 FQNEAQ, per germline (reference sequence). This CDR3 contains 14 residues.

This clonotype was seen repeatedly, ten times or more. In DNA form, the CDR3 reads TGCAGCGTTGAAGGTTGGACAGGGCACGAGCAGTACTTC. Its translation: CSVEGWTGHEQYF. The rearrangement uses TRBV29-1 and TRBJ2-7; 8 nucleotides line up with TRBD1. Trimming took 1 base from V and 5 from J; bases not matched to a gene: 4. The germline V gene has CDR1 SQVTM and CDR2 ANQGSEA. The CDR3 runs 13 residues.

The chain employs TRBV7-9 and TRBJ1-1, with D perhaps matching TRBD1 (5 bases). CDR3 length: 16 amino acids. V gave up 5 bases and J gave up 6 bases, with 22 bases separating them. In germline, CDR1 is SEHNR, CDR2 FQNEAQ (reference sequence). The CDR3 DNA reads TGTGCCAGCAGCCCGTCGACCGGGGCTGGACCCTCTGAAGCTTTCTTT. This sequence encodes CASSPSTGAGPSEAFF.

V usage is TRBV10-3 and J usage is TRBJ1-1; possible D gene TRBD1, 6 bases. The ends were cut back, 10 bases at V and 4 bases at J, with 19 bases in the middle. The length of the CDR3 is 14 residues. The germline gives CDR1 ENHRY, CDR2 SYGVKD. In DNA, the CDR3 is TGTGCCACCTTTAAGGGGGGGTCTTTCACTGAAGCTTTCTTT. This gives the protein CATFKGGSFTEAFF.

Worth noting for this clonotype: Relative to the germline gene, one junction end is altered; a read error may explain this. DNA of the CDR3: TGTGCCAGCAGCCGGACAGGGTCGAACACCCGGGAGCTGTTTTTT. Its translation: CASSRTGSNTRELFF. The chain recombines TRBV28 with TRBJ2-2; 8 bases match TRBD1. Germline CDR1 is MDHEN and CDR2 is SYDVKM. The CDR3 has 15 amino acids.

The chain is built from TRBV2 and TRBJ2-3; no reliable D call. From germline, CDR1 is SNHLY and CDR2 FYNNEI. Trimming took off 8 bases at V and 1 base at J, with 4 bases between the two ends. The CDR3 spans 11 residues. The DNA for the CDR3 is TGTGCCAGCTTCCGCACAGATACGCAGTATTTT. The encoded protein is CASFRTDTQYF.